These T cell receptor beta chains were read from a single sample in a study of CD8 T cells in Susac syndrome. TCRdb re-called the immunoSEQ multiplex PCR reads with MiXCR, one entry per CDR3 protein. The data hold hundreds of thousands of distinct CDR3 sequences, with approximately 89% observed a single time. The material sequenced was CD8+ T cells from PBMCs. Every receptor here comes from a human donor with multiple sclerosis. CDR3s include the opening cysteine and the closing phenylalanine or tryptophan. D genes are given only for firm matches. Some rows mark clone size as missing; the rest say once, few, many or name a class of expanded clone.

J gene,clone size,D gene,V gene,CDR3 protein,CDR3 DNA
TRBJ2-3,.,.,TRBV30,CAWSGGTASTDTQYF,TGTGCCTGGAGTGGCGGGACAGCCAGCACAGATACGCAGTATTTT
TRBJ2-3,.,.,TRBV7-2,CASSLDDWRGTDTQYF,TGTGCCAGCAGCTTAGATGACTGGCGGGGCACAGATACGCAGTATTTT
TRBJ2-4,.,TRBD2,TRBV20-1,CSAPSREEGNIQYF,TGCAGTGCTCCCAGCCGGGAGGAGGGGAACATTCAGTACTTC
TRBJ1-1,.,.,TRBV7-8,CASSSYRDTTEAFF,TGTGCCAGCAGTTCTTACAGGGATACAACTGAAGCTTTCTTT
TRBJ2-5,.,TRBD1,TRBV28,CASSPGTGEAETQYF,TGTGCCAGCAGCCCGGGGACAGGAGAGGCAGAGACCCAGTACTTC
TRBJ2-2,.,TRBD1,TRBV7-2,CASSLAGTGGWELFF,TGTGCCAGCAGCTTAGCCGGGACAGGGGGATGGGAGCTGTTTTTT
TRBJ1-3,.,TRBD1,TRBV2,CASRRTGVAGNTIYF,TGTGCCAGCAGGAGAACAGGGGTTGCAGGAAACACCATATATTTT
TRBJ2-7,.,TRBD1,TRBV20-1,CSARDGAGGYEQYF,TGCAGTGCTAGAGATGGGGCAGGGGGCTACGAGCAGTACTTC
TRBJ2-2,.,TRBD1,TRBV27,CASSLGQDSGELFF,TGTGCCAGCAGTTTGGGACAGGATAGCGGGGAGCTGTTTTTT
TRBJ2-7,.,.,TRBV9,CASSGLGSYEQYF,TGTGCCAGCAGCGGCCTAGGCTCCTACGAGCAGTACTTC
TRBJ1-2,.,.,TRBV6-5,CASSYDSYYGYTF,TGTGCCAGCAGTTACGACAGCTACTATGGCTACACCTTC
TRBJ2-1,.,TRBD2,TRBV29-1,CSGGVAGVRNEQFF,TGCAGCGGTGGGGTAGCGGGAGTGCGCAATGAGCAGTTCTTC
TRBJ2-1,.,TRBD2,TRBV5-1,CASSLGGLAGTNEQFF,TGCGCCAGCAGCTTGGGCGGACTAGCGGGAACCAATGAGCAGTTCTTC
TRBJ1-2,.,.,TRBV6-2/TRBV6-3,CASSYSGRTYGYTF,TGTGCCAGCAGTTACTCCGGGAGGACCTATGGCTACACCTTC
TRBJ1-5,.,.,TRBV10-1,CATTYRVSNQPQHF,TGCGCCACCACATACAGGGTTAGCAATCAGCCCCAGCATTTT
TRBJ2-7,.,TRBD2,TRBV28,CASSSPRGGSYEQYF,TGTGCCAGCAGTTCCCCCCGGGGGGGGAGCTACGAGCAGTACTTC
TRBJ1-2,.,.,TRBV12-3/TRBV12-4,CASSLSTAVGYTF,TGTGCCAGCAGTTTATCCACTGCAGTCGGCTACACCTTC
TRBJ2-3,.,.,TRBV12-3/TRBV12-4,CASRGPTPSTDTQYF,TGTGCCAGCAGGGGTCCAACCCCTAGCACAGATACGCAGTATTTT
TRBJ1-2,once,.,TRBV29-1,CSVVGPDFGFNYGYTF,TGCAGCGTTGTAGGGCCCGATTTCGGCTTCAACTATGGCTACACCTTC
TRBJ2-1,.,.,TRBV30,CAWSWSGDHEQFF,TGTGCCTGGAGTTGGAGTGGGGATCATGAGCAGTTCTTC
TRBJ2-1,.,.,TRBV28,CASSRPPPGSLRNEQFF,TGTGCCAGCAGCCGACCCCCTCCAGGGTCCCTGAGGAATGAGCAGTTCTTC
TRBJ2-7,.,TRBD2,TRBV28,CASSSRLAGWYEQYF,TGTGCCAGCAGTAGCAGACTAGCGGGATGGTACGAGCAGTACTTC
TRBJ2-7,.,TRBD2,TRBV4-2,CASSQDSVAGGAYEQYF,TGTGCCAGCAGCCAAGATTCGGTAGCGGGAGGAGCCTACGAGCAGTACTTC
TRBJ2-3,.,.,TRBV3-1,CASSPQGGSDTQYF,TGTGCCAGCAGCCCCCAGGGCGGTTCAGATACGCAGTATTTT
TRBJ2-1,.,TRBD2,TRBV6-2/TRBV6-3,CASSPSPLAGGWIGYNEQFF,TGTGCCAGCAGTCCCTCCCCTCTAGCGGGGGGGTGGATCGGGTACAATGAGCAGTTCTTC
TRBJ2-7,.,.,TRBV4-3,CASSTGIEVGEQYF,TGCGCCAGCAGCACTGGAATTGAGGTGGGCGAGCAGTACTTC
TRBJ2-4,.,.,TRBV20-1,CSAPGISKNIQYF,TGCAGTGCCCCTGGGATATCCAAAAACATTCAGTACTTC
TRBJ2-7,.,.,TRBV9,CASSPSGQGFEQYF,TGTGCCAGCAGCCCTTCGGGGCAGGGATTCGAGCAGTACTTC
TRBJ2-2,.,TRBD2,TRBV2,CASSEAAASGRAGELFF,TGTGCCAGCAGTGAAGCAGCGGCTAGCGGGAGGGCCGGGGAGCTGTTTTTT
TRBJ2-2,.,.,TRBV24-1,CATSQGVTGLRGTGELFF,TGTGCCACCAGTCAGGGGGTAACGGGACTCCGGGGCACCGGGGAGCTGTTTTTT
TRBJ2-1,.,TRBD2,TRBV4-2,CASSQHPRGVSEQFF,TGTGCCAGCAGCCAACATCCTCGGGGGGTTAGTGAGCAGTTCTTC
TRBJ2-1,.,TRBD2,TRBV18,CASSPGTSGKSSYNEQFF,TGTGCCAGCTCACCTGGGACTAGCGGGAAGAGCTCCTACAATGAGCAGTTCTTC
TRBJ2-7,.,.,TRBV9,CASSAVGPGAYEQYF,TGTGCCAGCAGCGCAGTGGGGCCGGGAGCCTACGAGCAGTACTTC
TRBJ2-7,.,TRBD2,TRBV19,CASSIGAGTKSYEQYF,TGTGCCAGTAGTATAGGGGCCGGGACTAAATCCTACGAGCAGTACTTC
TRBJ2-1,.,TRBD2,TRBV10-3,CAISEALAGREQFF,TGTGCCATCAGTGAGGCACTAGCGGGACGGGAGCAGTTCTTC
TRBJ2-4,once,.,TRBV5-6,CASSPGGEGNIQYF,TGTGCCAGCAGCCCCGGCGGGGAAGGAAACATTCAGTACTTC
TRBJ1-1,.,.,TRBV20-1,CSASMNTEAFF,TGCAGTGCTAGTATGAACACTGAAGCTTTCTTT
TRBJ2-3,.,TRBD2,TRBV12-3/TRBV12-4,CASSSRTSGSWVTDTQYF,TGTGCCAGCAGTTCCCGGACTAGCGGGAGTTGGGTGACAGATACGCAGTATTTT
TRBJ2-5,.,.,TRBV21-1,CASSKAEDRGGETQYF,TGTGCCAGCAGCAAAGCCGAAGACAGGGGGGGAGAGACCCAGTACTTC
TRBJ2-1,.,TRBD1,TRBV20-1,CSAAGTGGPYEQFF,TGCAGTGCTGCCGGGACAGGGGGGCCATATGAGCAGTTCTTC
TRBJ2-1,.,.,TRBV7-9,CASSLPSQGHAVDEQFF,TGTGCCAGCAGCTTACCTTCGCAGGGGCACGCCGTGGATGAGCAGTTCTTC
TRBJ1-2,.,.,TRBV7-8,CASSLRIGANYGYTF,TGTGCCAGCAGCTTAAGAATAGGGGCTAACTATGGCTACACCTTC
TRBJ1-4,few,TRBD1,TRBV19,CASSLGTATNEKLFF,TGTGCCAGTAGTCTAGGGACAGCTACTAATGAAAAACTGTTTTTT
TRBJ2-1,.,TRBD1,TRBV9,CASSGDRVRNEQFF,TGTGCCAGCAGCGGGGACAGGGTCAGGAATGAGCAGTTCTTC
TRBJ2-7,.,.,TRBV10-3,CAIREAPDEQYF,TGTGCCATCAGGGAAGCACCCGATGAGCAGTACTTC
TRBJ2-7,.,TRBD1,TRBV29-1,CSVLPDRASYEQYF,TGCAGCGTCCTACCCGACAGGGCCTCCTACGAGCAGTACTTC
TRBJ1-4,.,.,TRBV27,CASSLRGEKLFF,TGTGCCAGCAGTTTACGGGGTGAAAAACTGTTTTTT
TRBJ2-5,once,TRBD1,TRBV20-1,CSASGTGSETQYF,TGCAGTGCTAGCGGGACAGGGTCCGAGACCCAGTACTTC
TRBJ2-5,once,.,TRBV7-9,CASSLRRGAPGETQYF,TGTGCCAGCAGCTTAAGACGGGGGGCCCCTGGGGAGACCCAGTACTTC
TRBJ1-1,.,TRBD1,TRBV19,CASKPQGVTEAFF,TGTGCCAGTAAACCACAGGGGGTCACTGAAGCTTTCTTT
TRBJ2-1,.,.,TRBV20-1,CSARAGGRDSYNEQFF,TGCAGTGCTAGAGCCGGGGGGCGGGACTCCTACAATGAGCAGTTCTTC